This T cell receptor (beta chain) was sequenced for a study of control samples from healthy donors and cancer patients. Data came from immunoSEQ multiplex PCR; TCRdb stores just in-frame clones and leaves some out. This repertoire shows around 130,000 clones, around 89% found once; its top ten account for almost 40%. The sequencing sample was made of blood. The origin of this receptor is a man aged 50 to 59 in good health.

The CDR3 DNA reads as TGTGCCAGCACCTTCACTGGGGCCAACGTCCTGACTTTC. Its protein product is CASTFTGANVLTF. The chain carries TRBV12-3 or TRBV12-4 and TRBJ2-6; D uncertain. CDR3 length equals 13 residues. Trimming shortened V by 7 bases and J by 2 bases, and 6 bases separated the two germline ends.